These 27 T cell receptor beta chains were sequenced from one sample in a study of T cell responses to AZD1222 COVID-19 vaccine. Profiling relied on immunoSEQ multiplex PCR, and the TCRdb table lists in-frame clones only, not all of them. The sample lists more than 95,000 clones, about 89% occurring once. Sequenced material: peripheral blood, taken on day 0 of AZD1222 vaccination. Source of these receptors: an adult in good health.

The genes are TRBV19 and TRBJ1-2; 9 bases fit TRBD1. Trimming at V came to 4 bases and at J to 4 bases, leaving 4 bases not matched to a gene. The CDR3 is 14 amino acids. Germline values: CDR1 LNHDA, CDR2 SQIVND (reference sequence). The CDR3 coding sequence is TGTGCCAGTAGTAAATCGACAGGGGGCTATGGCTACACCTTC. Translated, it gives CASSKSTGGYGYTF.

This clone was recorded a few times. The CDR3 is CASSSPQGWDGYTF. DNA of the CDR3: TGCGCCAGCAGCTCGCCCCAGGGTTGGGATGGCTACACCTTC. The J gene is TRBJ1-2, the V gene TRBV5-1; perhaps TRBD1 as D (5 bases). V lost 3 bases and J lost 6, with 15 bases in between. Germline V gene data show CDR1 as SGHRS and CDR2 as YFSETQ. The length of the CDR3 is 14 residues.

The chain recombines TRBV7-9 with TRBJ2-7, with 8 positions matching TRBD1. The germline V gene has CDR1 SEHNR and CDR2 FQNEAQ (reference sequence). The CDR3 is made up of 14 amino acids. V gave up 3 bases and J gave up 5 bases; unmatched junction bases: 6. For the CDR3, the DNA is TGTGCCAGCAGCTTCGGACAGGGTAACGACGAGCAGTACTTC. Its translation: CASSFGQGNDEQYF.

This clone was observed a few times. The chain recombines TRBV27 with TRBJ2-7; a weak D match, TRBD1 (7 bases). V shed 5 bases and J shed 1 base, with 24 bases lying between them. This CDR3 region has 18 residues. Germline CDR1 MNHEY, CDR2 SMNVEV (reference sequence). CDR3 sequence: CASSRKATGTGISYEQYF. The CDR3 DNA is TGTGCCAGCAGTCGAAAAGCGACAGGGACTGGGATTTCCTACGAGCAGTACTTC.

The chain has TRBV5-6 and TRBJ1-5; possibly TRBD1 for D (5 bases). This CDR3 region has 14 residues. Germline assignment: CDR1 SGHDT and CDR2 YYEEEE. The V gene lost 3 bases and the J gene lost 0 bases, with 7 bases spanning the gap. The CDR3 bases are TGTGCCAGCAGCTGGGGGGTTAGCAATCAGCCCCAGCATTTT. This gives the protein CASSWGVSNQPQHF.

This chain links TRBV12-3 or TRBV12-4 with TRBJ2-7; D might be TRBD1 or TRBD2, each matching 5 bases. The CDR3 has 12 amino acids. With 6 bases removed from V and 6 bases from J, the gap between germline ends came to 12 bases. The CDR3 reads CASRGEGLEQYF. Written as DNA, the CDR3 is TGTGCCAGCAGAGGTGAGGGGCTCGAGCAGTACTTC.

Written as DNA, the CDR3 is TGTGCCTGGACGGCAGATTGGGGACAGCCCCAGCATTTT. Protein product: CAWTADWGQPQHF. This chain links TRBV30 with TRBJ1-5, with D unresolved. The V end was cut by 4 bases, the J end by 7 bases, with 14 bases between. CDR3 length: 13 residues. Germline values: CDR1 GTSNPN, CDR2 SVGIG (reference sequence).

The genes are TRBV5-6 and TRBJ1-2; 7 nucleotides agree with TRBD1. J was trimmed by 4 bases and V by 1 base; bases with no gene match: 10. The V gene's germline CDR1 is SGHDT and CDR2 YYEEEE. The CDR3 consists of 16 residues. As DNA, the CDR3 is TGTGCCAGCAGCTTGTGGGGAGGGGGCTCCCGCTATGGCTACACCTTC. Translating it yields CASSLWGGGSRYGYTF.

The rearrangement uses TRBV6-5 and TRBJ1-3, with D unclear. Trimming removed 6 bases at V and 3 bases at J, with 15 bases between. CDR1 and CDR2 (germline): MNHEY, SVGAGI. This CDR3 comprises 15 residues. The chain's CDR3 is CASRPGRLIGNTIYF. In DNA, the CDR3 is TGTGCCAGCAGGCCGGGGAGGCTTATTGGAAACACCATATATTTT.

The J gene is TRBJ1-2, the V gene TRBV5-5, with D unresolved. V dropped 0 bases and J dropped 3 bases, with 15 bases sitting between them. CDR1 SGHKS and CDR2 YYEKEE come from the germline V gene (reference sequence). The CDR3 runs to 16 residues. This CDR3 is CASSLGGGIDDYGYTF. CDR3 sequence (DNA): TGTGCCAGCAGCTTGGGGGGAGGGATTGACGACTATGGCTACACCTTC.

The chain carries TRBV10-3 and TRBJ2-7; D is uncertain. The CDR3 extends over 13 amino acids. Germline V lookup: CDR1 ENHRY, CDR2 SYGVKD. V was cut by 4 bases and J by 0 bases, with 7 bases left in between. CDR3 in amino acids: CAISGGNSYEQYF. In DNA, the CDR3 is TGTGCCATCAGTGGAGGCAACTCCTACGAGCAGTACTTC.

CDR3 region: CASSLTLAGVGEQFF. The CDR3 DNA reads as TGTGCCAGCAGCTTAACACTAGCGGGAGTAGGGGAGCAGTTCTTC. The chain couples TRBV5-8 to TRBJ2-1; 11 bases map to TRBD2. The germline V gene has CDR1 SGHTS and CDR2 YDEGEE. CDR3 length: 15 amino acids. V shed 2 bases, J shed 10 bases, and the junction held 8 bases outside the gene matches.

DNA for the CDR3: TGTGCCAGCAGTTTAGGGCTAGCGGGAGATACAGATACGCAGTATTTT. Translating gives CASSLGLAGDTDTQYF. The rearrangement joins TRBV28 to TRBJ2-3; 10 bases are a match to TRBD2. The CDR3 spans 16 residues. The J segment lost 3 bases and the V segment lost 2 bases, leaving 5 bases of the junction unmatched. CDR1 and CDR2 (germline): MDHEN, SYDVKM.

This sequence joins TRBV6-5 and TRBJ1-6; D gene uncertain. Per germline, CDR1 MNHEY and CDR2 SVGAGI. V lost 9 bases, J lost 9 bases, and 15 bases lay in between. This CDR3 is built from 13 residues. CDR3 coding DNA: TGTGCCAGTCGTTATGTGGAGCTTTCACCCCTCCACTTT. Encoded protein: CASRYVELSPLHF.

The chain combines TRBV6-5 with TRBJ1-2; no reliable D call. Trimming removed 6 bases from V and 7 bases from J, with 15 bases in between. CDR1 is MNHEY and CDR2 is SVGAGI in the germline V gene. The CDR3 sequence is 13 residues long. In DNA form, the CDR3 reads TGTGCCAGCAGGAGGAACCTCGGAAGTGGCTACACCTTC. It encodes CASRRNLGSGYTF.

The chain employs TRBV12-3 or TRBV12-4 and TRBJ2-1; D remains unclear. The V end lost 3 bases, the J end lost 8 bases, and 5 bases lay between the germline ends. The CDR3 has 11 amino acids. CDR3 sequence: CASSFMYEQFF. CDR3 coding DNA: TGTGCCAGCAGTTTTATGTATGAGCAGTTCTTC.

The chain employs TRBV5-1 and TRBJ2-7, with TRBD2 matching over 10 bases. The CDR3 totals 17 residues. The trim removed 1 base at V and 0 bases at J, leaving 7 bases unmatched. Germline V CDR1 and CDR2: SGHRS, YFSETQ. In DNA form, the CDR3 reads TGCGCCAGCAGCTTGAGGACTAGCGGTACTAGCTCCTACGAGCAGTACTTC. This sequence encodes CASSLRTSGTSSYEQYF.

V is TRBV9 and J is TRBJ2-3, with a tentative D call TRBD2 (6 bases). V was cut by 3 bases and J by 6 bases, with 20 bases left in between. Germline V lookup: CDR1 SGDLS, CDR2 YYNGEE. This CDR3 is 16 amino acids long. The CDR3: CASSGTGTRRSDTQYF. CDR3 DNA: TGTGCCAGCAGCGGCACCGGGACTCGGAGGTCGGATACGCAGTATTTT. Filled out from reference TRBV9 and TRBJ2-3, the complete variable domain reads DSGVTQTPKHLITATGQRVTLRCSPRSGDLSVYWYQQSLDQGLQFLIQYYNGEERAKGNILERFSAQQFPDLHSELNLSSLELGDSALYFCASSGTGTRRSDTQYFGPGTRLTVL.

The V call is TRBV10-3, the J call TRBJ2-7; 8 bases are a match to TRBD2. The CDR3 totals 16 residues. J was trimmed by 3 bases and V by 0 bases; bases with no gene match: 7. In germline, CDR1 is ENHRY, CDR2 SYGVKD. The CDR3 coding sequence is TGTGCCATCAGTGAGTCGATGATAGCGGGACGCTACGAGCAGTACTTC. It specifies CAISESMIAGRYEQYF.

V gene TRBV10-1 combines with J gene TRBJ2-7, with TRBD2 matching over 9 bases. J gave up 3 bases and V 3 bases, and 12 bases lay outside the gene matches. CDR3 length equals 17 residues. Germline CDR1 and CDR2: WNHNN and SYGVQD (reference sequence). CDR3: CASSDSLGREGLYEQYF. In DNA, the CDR3 is TGCGCCAGCAGTGACTCTCTGGGGCGGGAGGGCCTCTACGAGCAGTACTTC.

This clone has only a few counts. The CDR3 loop is CASRAGTEGYTF. CDR3 sequence (DNA): TGTGCCAGCAGGGCCGGGACAGAAGGCTACACCTTC. The chain has TRBV6-4 and TRBJ1-2; TRBD1 aligns across 7 bases. Germline lookup yields CDR1 MRHNA and CDR2 SNTAGT. J gave up 8 bases and V 6 bases, and 6 bases lay outside the gene matches. The CDR3 loop spans 12 amino acids.

V usage is TRBV9 and J usage is TRBJ1-5; no firm D call. Between the trimmed V and J ends, which lost 4 bases and 4 bases, there was a span of 15 bases. Germline V gene data show CDR1 as SGDLS and CDR2 as YYNGEE. This CDR3 has 15 amino acids. The CDR3 DNA follows: TGTGCCAGCAGCCCCCGGGCGAGCCCTAATCAGCCCCAGCATTTT. Its translation is CASSPRASPNQPQHF. The complete variable domain, with remaining parts taken from reference TRBV9 and TRBJ1-5, reads DSGVTQTPKHLITATGQRVTLRCSPRSGDLSVYWYQQSLDQGLQFLIQYYNGEERAKGNILERFSAQQFPDLHSELNLSSLELGDSALYFCASSPRASPNQPQHFGDGTRLSIL.

This clone came up once. This chain connects TRBV7-8 to TRBJ2-3; tentatively, D is TRBD1 (5 bases). The germline V gene has CDR1 SGHVS and CDR2 FQNEAQ. V was pared by 1 base and J by 4 bases, with 12 bases between. This CDR3 contains 15 residues. Written as DNA, the CDR3 is TGTGCCAGCAGCTTAGGTCGCAGGGTTTCAGATACGCAGTATTTT. Protein sequence: CASSLGRRVSDTQYF.

The chain links TRBV18 to TRBJ1-3; 8 positions match TRBD1. The CDR3 spans 15 residues. The germline CDR1 and CDR2 sequences are KGHSH and LQKENI. V lost 3 bases to trimming and J lost 0 bases; unmatched junction nucleotides: 1. The CDR3 protein is CASSPQGASGNTIYF. The CDR3 DNA reads TGTGCCAGCTCACCTCAGGGGGCCTCTGGAAACACCATATATTTT. The full variable domain, completed using reference TRBV18 and TRBJ1-3, is NAGVMQNPRHLVRRRGQEARLRCSPMKGHSHVYWYRQLPEEGLKFMVYLQKENIIDESGMPKERFSAEFPKEGPSILRIQQVVRGDSAAYFCASSPQGASGNTIYFGEGSWLTVV.

V is TRBV29-1 and J is TRBJ1-1; a possible D gene is TRBD1 (6 bases). Trimming left V 4 bases short and J 6 bases short, with 12 bases between. This CDR3 has 12 amino acids. The germline V gene has CDR1 SQVTM and CDR2 ANQGSEA. The CDR3 DNA is TGCAGCGTTGCACACAGGGACGCTGAAGCTTTCTTT. Encoded protein: CSVAHRDAEAFF.

The rearrangement links TRBV7-3 to TRBJ1-2, with no clear D. V lost 3 bases to trimming and J lost 3 bases, with 8 bases between them. CDR3 size: 13 residues. CDR1 and CDR2 (germline): SGHTA, FQGTGA. The CDR3 region is CASSFGQDYGYTF. Written as DNA, the CDR3 is TGTGCCAGCAGCTTTGGCCAAGACTATGGCTACACCTTC.

A remark on this clone: One junction end disagrees with the germline gene, perhaps due to a read error. V usage is TRBV19 and J usage is TRBJ1-4, with D possibly TRBD1 on 5 matching bases. The length of the CDR3 is 15 residues. The germline CDR1 and CDR2 sequences are LNHDA and SQIVND (reference sequence). The CDR3 DNA follows: TGTGCCAGCAGTAGAGGGGCAGGGAACGGTGAAAAACTGTTTTTT. Translating gives CASSRGAGNGEKLFF.